The present entry profiles one T cell receptor beta chain with its context. This clone was picked up a small number of times. Its target antigen remains unknown. No base quality values were provided; no much bigger clone lies one nucleotide off. The library was generated by the immunoSEQ multiplex PCR assay. For the multiplex PCR, a mixture combining 60 forward primers for TCR Vbeta segments and 13 reverse primers for TCR Jbeta segments was used. A multiplex PCR assay on genomic DNA amplified the CDR3 region of rearranged TCR beta genes. The Illumina HiSeq System was used to sequence the amplified TCR beta libraries as 87-base-pair reads. The paper's data handling went like this. A later analysis counted tens of millions of unique TCR beta chains across the 500 to 850 repertoires, and 9.5 million to 11 million of these chains were shared by at least two donors. Raw reads were error-corrected and collapsed into unique sequences with a nearest-neighbor algorithm that merged closely related sequences to remove PCR and sequencing errors. To assign V, D and J gene segments, CDR3 sequences were aligned to IMGT reference sequences. For a sequence to be retained, a match of at least six nucleotides to both a V gene segment and a J gene segment was required. Rearrangements were called productive when the CDR3 lacked stop codons and stayed in frame with V and J; all others were non-productive. Following IMGT convention, CDR3 was defined as the stretch from the second conserved V-encoded cysteine to the conserved J-encoded phenylalanine. Sequences without an unambiguous match to a single V gene segment were excluded from the earlier analysis of several hundred of the donors. In an earlier analysis of 587 of the donors, V segments were called functional above 56.7% productive rearrangements and were called segregating when the between-donor standard deviation exceeded 5%. A statistical classification framework was developed to diagnose cytomegalovirus status using the catalog of TCR beta chain sequences. In a later analysis, V and J genes were assigned by comparing TCR nucleotide sequences against IMGT/GENE-DB human TR gene sequences. The TCRdist pipeline was used in a later analysis to assign CDR3 sequences and most-parsimonious VDJ recombination scenarios. In a later analysis, each TCR beta chain was defined by its CDR3 amino acid sequence together with its V-gene family, and reads without a unique V-gene family were excluded. As a way to deal with suspected cross-contamination and a sequencing artifact, a later analysis dropped approximately 570 nucleotide sequences that were highly shared and had low generation probability. In a later analysis, a clonal expansion index for each public chain was calculated from normalized within-repertoire ranks of inferred template counts. A later analysis computed generation probabilities with a VDJ recombination model fitted to out-of-frame rearrangements, and checked the results against IGoR. Hypergeometric tests were used in a later analysis to score TCR-TCR, TCR-HLA and TCR-CMV co-occurrence, with a repertoire-size bias correction applied to the TCR pairs. False discovery rates were estimated in a later analysis by permuting HLA or CMV assignments 20 times. A later analysis grouped co-occurring TCRs with DBSCAN, adding TCRdist sequence similarity when clustering within HLA-allele-positive subsets. Co-occurrence clustering excluded repertoires with fewer than 30,000 or more than 120,000 public chains, plus five with anomalous nucleotide sharing. The immuneACCESS repertoire file appears here via TCRdb, limited to in-frame rearrangements. These files lack a portion of the clones; in checked studies, under half of the deficit traces to unresolved V genes, and the cause of the others is not known. From that table come the V and J calls and clone size; the DNA was used to work out D and trimming. The sample table shows about 90,000 clones, and about 72% are seen once. The top ten hold roughly 2.2% of the sample.

The cohort comprised around 690 healthy bone marrow donors. At the time of sampling, every cohort member was nominally healthy, though immune exposures that went unrecorded were likely present. The donor tested CMV seronegative, placing the donor among the 352 seronegative members of the cohort. Every donor gave a peripheral blood sample, and the peripheral blood mononuclear cells from that sample were used for TCR beta sequencing. Genomic DNA extraction from the blood cell samples was performed with the Qiagen DNeasy Blood Extraction Kit. This record comes from a study of cytomegalovirus exposure and HLA in healthy donors (dated by TCRdb to about 2017). Regarding the study in general: An earlier analysis of about 560 of the donors reported about 280 Gb of sequence data and 117 million unique TCR beta sequences obtained from about 180 million T cells. Approximately 300 gigabases of sequencing data and 75 million to 85 million unique TCR sequences made up an early release that covered 640 HLA-typed donors. The genetic ancestry cluster associated with self-reported Caucasian donors included around four fifths of the roughly 400 genotyped donors. The study aimed to test whether cataloging public T cell receptors could reveal signatures of past pathogen exposure. Using immunosequencing, the study profiled T cell repertoires from around 670 subjects and related those repertoires to cytomegalovirus serostatus. In addition to the first cohort of 666 subjects, a separate validation cohort of 100 to 150 different subjects was used. To predict cytomegalovirus infection status, the study combined high-throughput TCR immunosequencing, statistical association of individual TCRs with disease status, and machine learning. In a later analysis, previously published TCR beta repertoires from 500 to 750 donors were re-analyzed and high-resolution HLA genotyping was added so that TCR occurrence patterns could be studied. In the later analysis, no new phenotypic data were used to find candidate immune exposures; instead, reliance was placed on TCR beta sequences and their occurrence across donors. An earlier analysis of 500 to 650 of the donors applied high-throughput TCR beta sequencing to assess whether each TCR beta V gene segment acted as functional or pseudogenic. Donor age, sex, ethnicity and CMV serostatus were compiled alongside the repertoire data. Genome-wide SNP genotypes for about 65% of the roughly 670 donors were used in a later genetic analysis, which treated that subset as a discovery cohort. Every repertoire in the discovery cohort had been generated on one and the same sequencing platform. HLA typing covered class I and class II loci at four-digit resolution. Typing coverage differed by locus: A, B, C, DRB1 and DQB1 were typed in roughly 620-630 donors, DQA1 in 500 to 550, DPA1 in approximately 600, and DPB1 in around 490. A handful of DR-DQ haplotypes were handled as single units for association and clustering because linkage in the cohort was strong. Across under 500 genotyped donors of the cohort, an average of roughly 250,000 unique TCR beta nucleotide sequences per donor were sequenced, and approximately 17% of those sequences were non-productive. What the research found in general, with its limitations: Broadly in line with IMGT annotations, most TCR beta V segments showed up in productive rearrangements about 90% or about 30% of the time in an earlier analysis of 587 of the donors. A later analysis found that TCR association rates varied across HLA loci, with DRB1 alleles showing the most associated TCRs and HLA-C alleles the fewest. Cytomegalovirus status was reported to be diagnosed by the classifier with high specificity and sensitivity in both the original and validation cohorts. Linkage disequilibrium might explain the correlated functional status among segregating V segments, but an unknown experimental factor could not be excluded. A later analysis reported that several top co-occurrence clusters appeared linked to parvovirus B19, influenza, CMV and Epstein-Barr virus. Assigning TCR associations to individual alleles was difficult when HLA alleles, especially DR and DQ, strongly co-occurred. Some IMGT-functional V segments, including TRBV6-2 and TRBV6-3, could not be distinguished by the 87-base-pair reads and were therefore excluded. A later analysis associated 15,000 to 20,000 TCR beta sequences with specific HLA alleles at a false discovery rate of 0.05. While some public TCRs were present in many individuals, most TCR sequences turned up only very rarely across donors. A later genetic analysis reported fewer N-insertions in productive TCRs among donors in an Asian-associated ancestry cluster than the roughly 700-donor mean. Because counts were too low, seventeen rarely observed V segments, including chromosome 9 orphons, were excluded from the earlier analysis of several hundred of the donors. In a later analysis, most CMV-associated TCR beta chains were found to appear HLA-restricted, with HLA associations seemingly driven largely by CMV exposure. Because some donors lacked HLA typing at each locus, the association tests relied only on the typed subset. In vitro tests confirmed that a few of the cytomegalovirus-associated TCR beta chains recognize cytomegalovirus antigens. A later analysis found that HLA-associated TCR beta chains were more clonally expanded and had lower generation probabilities than equally common non-associated chains. A further reported finding was that TCR beta sequences accurately predicted the HLA-A and HLA-B alleles for most subjects in the first cohort. Sequencing depth was assumed to be roughly uniform across donors in the presence/absence analyses, though that assumption may not hold. V-gene and J-gene trimming of TCR beta chains was associated with a missense DCLRE1C variant in a later genetic analysis, and the association was replicated in an independent cohort. In the study, 150 to 200 TCR beta chains were listed as associated with cytomegalovirus. A cluster of highly shared sequence variants was judged likely to represent a technical artifact of the sequencing pipeline. CMV serostatus was the only immune exposure information available for the cohort. The authors suggested that the approach could potentially be generalized to other disease states and immunological phenotypes. Only TCR beta chains were sequenced in this cohort, and the absence of alpha or paired-chain data limited detectable features.

CDR1 and CDR2 (GTSNPN, SVGIG) derive from the germline V gene (reference sequence). The CDR3 holds 14 amino acids from the cysteine to the phenylalanine. The read is trimmed to its CDR3 DNA, 42 bases read in frame from base 1. Trimming removed 3 bases from V and 3 bases from J, leaving 12 bases between the germline ends. What was sequenced was PBMCs. The chain was built from TRBV30 and TRBJ1-5, with the D gene not clear enough to name. This receptor was identified in a man aged 25-45 years in good health and CMV-seronegative. The CDR3: CAWREQLLNQPQHF. The base sequence is TGTGCCTGGAGGGAACAGCTCCTCAATCAGCCCCAGCATTTT.